A single sample gave rise to the 29 T cell receptor beta chains below, sequenced in a study of human T cells and chemical hapten exposure. Unfractionated whole blood was the source of the extracted total RNA. Using its own MiXCR run on the 5' RACE reads, TCRdb lists one record per CDR3 protein. The sample shows approximately 140,000 distinct CDR3 sequences, over 3.5% of them seen only once. These receptors were taken from a female donor in good health.

This clonotype was observed a handful of times. Possible read error: a much larger clone is one base away. This rearrangement joins TRBV12-3 or TRBV12-4 to TRBJ2-1; a weak D match, TRBD2 (5 bases). The germline V and J ends were trimmed by 6 bases and 11 bases, with 20 bases remaining between them. The CDR3 extends over 14 amino acids. The CDR3, as DNA: TGTGCCAGCAGCCCCCGTCGGGCCGAGCGGAAGCAGTTCTTC. As protein: CASSPRRAERKQFF.

This clonotype was seen many times. The chain employs TRBV9 and TRBJ1-6; D is unresolved. Looked up from germline, CDR1 is SGDLS and CDR2 is YYNGEE. CDR3 length: 15 residues. Trimming took 0 bases from V and 6 from J, leaving 10 bases between them. CDR3 amino acids: CASSVVEGFNSPLHF. CDR3 nucleotides: TGTGCCAGCAGCGTAGTTGAGGGATTTAATTCACCCCTCCACTTT.

This clonotype was recorded a few times. This chain connects TRBV29-1 to TRBJ1-1, with D possibly TRBD1 on 6 matching bases. Germline CDR1 SQVTM, CDR2 ANQGSEA. V lost 0 bases and J lost 1, with 24 bases in between. The CDR3 loop spans 19 amino acids. CDR3 coding DNA: TGCAGCGTTGAAGATCAGGTTGGGGACATGGTCGACCGGAACACTGAAGCTTTCTTT. Translated: CSVEDQVGDMVDRNTEAFF.

In its sample, this clonotype was seen many times. The rearrangement joins TRBV6-2 or TRBV6-3 to TRBJ2-6; D not resolved. The CDR3 length is 15 residues. Germline V gene sequence: CDR1 MNHEY, CDR2 SVGEGT. Trimming stripped 5 bases from V and 0 bases from J, with 8 bases between. CDR3 sequence (DNA): TGTGCCAGCAGTCCACTCAACTCTGGGGCCAACGTCCTGACTTTC. It encodes CASSPLNSGANVLTF.

The sample holds many counts of this clonotype. V and J are TRBV7-9 and TRBJ1-1; a possible D gene is TRBD1 (6 bases). The germline gives CDR1 SEHNR, CDR2 FQNEAQ (reference sequence). Trimming took off 4 bases at V and 8 bases at J, with 17 bases between the two ends. This CDR3 spans 14 amino acids. The CDR3 sequence: CASSSPSGGDEAFF. DNA of the CDR3: TGTGCCAGCAGCTCCCCTTCCGGGGGCGACGAAGCTTTCTTT.

This clonotype was picked up a small number of times. This chain connects TRBV30 to TRBJ1-1, with a weak D call TRBD1 (5 bases). Looked up from germline, CDR1 is GTSNPN and CDR2 is SVGIG (reference sequence). V lost 1 base and J lost 3, with 24 bases in between. This CDR3 spans 18 amino acids. DNA of the CDR3: TGTGCCTGGAGTGGATCGGACCGGTCAAGTCGGGGGGACACTGAAGCTTTCTTT. This codes for CAWSGSDRSSRGDTEAFF. The complete variable domain, with remaining parts taken from reference TRBV30 and TRBJ1-1, reads SQTIHQWPATLVQPVGSPLSLECTVEGTSNPNLYWYRQAAGRGLQLLFYSVGIGQISSEVPQNLSASRPQDRQFILSSKKLLLSDSGFYLCAWSGSDRSSRGDTEAFFGQGTRLTVV.

This clonotype has ten or more counts. The chain joins TRBV10-3 to TRBJ1-2; D gene uncertain. V dropped 10 bases and J dropped 5 bases, with 14 bases sitting between them. Germline values: CDR1 ENHRY, CDR2 SYGVKD. The CDR3 spans 12 residues. The CDR3 region is CATGFLAYGYTF. The CDR3 region has the DNA TGTGCCACCGGGTTCTTGGCGTATGGCTACACCTTC.

This clonotype was seen ten or more times. The rearrangement joins TRBV2 to TRBJ1-2; a weak D match, TRBD1 (6 bases). Germline CDR1 and CDR2: SNHLY and FYNNEI. CDR3 length: 14 residues. Trimming took 5 bases from V and 2 from J, leaving 12 bases between them. The CDR3 coding sequence is TGTGCCAGCAGTCGGACAGCCCTGAACTATGGCTACACCTTC. Translating it yields CASSRTALNYGYTF.

Concerning this clonotype: A clone one base away is much larger, so this may be a read error. The CDR3 DNA sequence: TGTGCCAGTAGTCGACCAGGACAGGGTAGAATCGAGGAGCTGTTTTTT. Translated: CASSRPGQGRIEELFF. The V call is TRBV19, the J call TRBJ2-2; TRBD1 matches 8 bases. This CDR3 is built from 16 residues. V lost 5 bases and J lost 10; bases outside the gene matches: 15. Germline CDR1 LNHDA, CDR2 SQIVND (reference sequence).

This clonotype was counted ten times or more. V and J are TRBV2 and TRBJ1-2; D gene ambiguous. In germline, CDR1 is SNHLY, CDR2 FYNNEI. CDR3 length: 12 amino acids. V lost 6 bases to trimming and J lost 8 bases, with 13 bases between them. DNA of the CDR3: TGTGCCAGCAGCGGTGCCGATTGGGGCTACACCTTC. The encoded protein is CASSGADWGYTF.

This clonotype was recorded at least ten times. The chain is built from TRBV19 and TRBJ1-5, with D unresolved. Germline loops: CDR1 LNHDA, CDR2 SQIVND (reference sequence). The CDR3 sequence is 16 residues long. V lost 4 bases and J lost 0, with 13 bases in between. The CDR3 reads CASSKSDRISNQPQHF. CDR3 nucleotide sequence: TGTGCCAGTAGTAAATCTGACCGTATTAGCAATCAGCCCCAGCATTTT.

This clonotype was found many times. V and J are TRBV6-6 and TRBJ2-4; 9 bases line up with TRBD2. Germline V gene sequence: CDR1 MNHNY, CDR2 SVGAGI (reference sequence). This CDR3 contains 15 residues. The V and J ends lost 7 bases and 0 bases, in that order; junction bases with no gene match: 4. CDR3 residues: CASKDSGGAKNIQYF. The CDR3 bases are TGTGCCAGCAAGGATAGCGGGGGAGCCAAAAACATTCAGTACTTC.

This clonotype was seen repeatedly, ten times or more. This chain connects TRBV27 to TRBJ2-6; D gene uncertain. Between the trimmed V and J ends, which lost 5 bases and 0 bases, there was a span of 11 bases. The CDR3 contains 16 residues. The germline V gene has CDR1 MNHEY and CDR2 SMNVEV (reference sequence). The CDR3, as DNA: TGTGCCAGCAGTCCCCGCGGTAGCTCTGGGGCCAACGTCCTGACTTTC. Translating it yields CASSPRGSSGANVLTF.

The chain couples TRBV7-3 to TRBJ1-6, with 7 bases identical to TRBD1. This CDR3 is built from 14 residues. CDR1 is SGHTA, CDR2 FQGTGA, per germline. After removal of 4 bases from V and 7 bases from J, the junction contained 4 bases not matched to a gene. The CDR3 DNA sequence: TGTGCCAGCAGCTCACAGGGGTGGAATTCACCCCTCCACTTT. Translated, it gives CASSSQGWNSPLHF.

This clonotype was detected many times. The DNA of the CDR3 is TGCGCCAGCAGCTCACAGGGGGCAACGTCGTATAGGGACACCGGGGAGCTGTTTTTT. This translates into CASSSQGATSYRDTGELFF. The J gene is TRBJ2-2, the V gene TRBV5-1; the match to TRBD1 covers 9 bases. The CDR3 totals 19 residues. The germline gives CDR1 SGHRS, CDR2 YFSETQ. Germline trimming cut 3 bases from V and 3 bases from J; bases unmatched to any gene: 15. Full variable domain (remainder filled in from reference TRBV5-1 and TRBJ2-2): KAGVTQTPRYLIKTRGQQVTLSCSPISGHRSVSWYQQTPGQGLQFLFEYFSETQRNKGNFPGRFSGRQFSNSRSEMNVSTLELGDSALYLCASSSQGATSYRDTGELFFGEGSRLTVL.

This clonotype was seen ten or more times. The V and J genes are TRBV11-2 and TRBJ2-2, with TRBD2 matching 9 bases. The germline CDR1 and CDR2 sequences are SGHAT and FQNNGV. This CDR3 is built from 16 residues. The trim removed 5 bases at V and 5 bases at J, leaving 9 bases unmatched. The CDR3 loop reads CASSRVASGNTGELFF. The CDR3 region has the DNA TGTGCCAGCAGCCGCGTTGCTAGCGGGAATACCGGGGAGCTGTTTTTT. Combining the CDR3 with reference TRBV11-2 and TRBJ2-2 gives the whole variable domain EAGVAQSPRYKIIEKRQSVAFWCNPISGHATLYWYQQILGQGPKLLIQFQNNGVVDDSQLPKDRFSAERLKGVDSTLKIQPAKLEDSAVYLCASSRVASGNTGELFFGEGSRLTVL.

This clonotype was recorded many times. V is TRBV20-1 and J is TRBJ2-2, with 9 bases identical to TRBD1. This CDR3 region has 16 residues. V shed 2 bases and J 5 bases; nucleotides not matched to a gene: 9. Germline lookup yields CDR1 DFQATT and CDR2 SNEGSKA (reference sequence). The CDR3 nucleotides are TGCAGTGCTAGATCTAAGGACAGGGGTGGAACCGGGGAGCTGTTTTTT. This sequence encodes CSARSKDRGGTGELFF.

Turning to this clonotype: Given a much more abundant clone one base away, this may be a read error. J is TRBJ2-7 and V is TRBV5-1; D might be TRBD1 (6 bases). Germline V CDR1 and CDR2: SGHRS, YFSETQ. V was pared by 3 bases and J by 2 bases, with 9 bases between. The CDR3 is made up of 13 amino acids. This chain's CDR3 is CASSWDTPYEQYF. CDR3 sequence (DNA): TGCGCCAGCAGCTGGGACACCCCCTACGAGCAGTACTTC.

This clonotype has a count of ten or more. The chain joins TRBV5-4 to TRBJ1-4; 9 bases map to TRBD1. V dropped 4 bases and J dropped 7; count of bases not matched to a gene: 8. CDR3 length: 15 amino acids. The V gene's germline CDR1 is SGHNT and CDR2 YYREEE (reference sequence). CDR3 residues: CASSPGDREVEKLFF. The CDR3 DNA follows: TGTGCCAGCAGCCCTGGGGACAGGGAAGTTGAAAAACTGTTTTTT. The variable domain in full, with the rest retrieved from reference TRBV5-4 and TRBJ1-4, is ETGVTQSPTHLIKTRGQQVTLRCSSQSGHNTVSWYQQALGQGPQFIFQYYREEENGRGNFPPRFSGLQFPNYSSELNVNALELDDSALYLCASSPGDREVEKLFFGSGTQLSVL.

This clonotype was found many times. The chain combines TRBV7-3 with TRBJ2-7, with 7 bases matching TRBD2. CDR1 is SGHTA, CDR2 FQGTGA, per germline. Trimming cost V 5 bases and J 0 bases; bases outside gene matches: 1. The CDR3 sequence is 13 residues long. For the CDR3, the DNA is TGTGCCAGCAGCCGGGACTACTCCTACGAGCAGTACTTC. It codes for CASSRDYSYEQYF.

This clonotype appeared many times. The J gene is TRBJ2-3, the V gene TRBV4-1, with 9 positions matching TRBD1. This CDR3 is 14 amino acids long. The V and J ends lost 4 bases and 6 bases, in that order; junction bases with no gene match: 5. Germline CDR1 reads MGHRA; CDR2 reads YSYEKL. CDR3 sequence: CASSPGQGYDTQYF. The CDR3 DNA reads TGCGCCAGCAGCCCAGGACAGGGGTATGATACGCAGTATTTT.

This clonotype was counted at least ten times. J is TRBJ2-7 and V is TRBV12-3 or TRBV12-4; D not resolved. The CDR3 is made up of 12 amino acids. V was pared by 6 bases and J by 7 bases, with 13 bases between. CDR3 region: CASSLRPSEQYF. The CDR3, as DNA: TGTGCCAGCAGCCTACGGCCTAGTGAGCAGTACTTC.

This clonotype has a count of ten or more. This chain links TRBV3-1 with TRBJ1-1; the D gene is possibly TRBD1 (5 bases). Germline CDR1 and CDR2: LGHDT and YNNKEL (reference sequence). There are 14 residues in the CDR3. V lost 1 base and J lost 4, with 10 bases in between. The CDR3 protein is CASSQVGQGTEAFF. The CDR3 DNA reads as TGTGCCAGCAGCCAAGTGGGTCAGGGCACTGAAGCTTTCTTT.

This clonotype was detected only a few times. The J gene is TRBJ2-1, the V gene TRBV14; 7 bases match TRBD2. Germline V gives CDR1 SGHDN, CDR2 FVKESK. With V trimmed by 2 bases and J by 8 bases, 12 bases remained unmatched. CDR3 size: 16 residues. The CDR3 nucleotides read TGTGCCAGCAGCCAATGGGGCGGGGGAATGAGGGATGAGCAGTTCTTC. Translating gives CASSQWGGGMRDEQFF. The variable domain in full, completed from reference TRBV14 and TRBJ2-1, reads EAGVTQFPSHSVIEKGQTVTLRCDPISGHDNLYWYRRVMGKEIKFLLHFVKESKQDESGMPNNRFLAERTGGTYSTLKVQPAELEDSGVYFCASSQWGGGMRDEQFFGPGTRLTVL.

Turning to this clonotype: This sequence may be a read error, since a much larger clone differs from it by one base. The V gene is TRBV12-3 or TRBV12-4, the J gene TRBJ2-1, with 7 bases lining up with TRBD2. With 1 base clipped from V and 6 bases from J, the junction kept 9 bases outside the gene matches. This CDR3 region has 16 residues. The CDR3 DNA is TGTGCCAGCAGTTTAGATTCGTGGGGGGGTACCAATGAGCAGTTCTTC. Encoded protein: CASSLDSWGGTNEQFF.

Concerning this clonotype itself: A junction boundary mismatches the germline segment, possibly from a read error. This chain joins TRBV7-2 and TRBJ2-3; maybe TRBD2 (5 bases). Germline V CDR1 and CDR2: SGHTA, FQGNSA. The CDR3 has 13 residues. This CDR3 is CASSIASGDTQYF. The CDR3 region has the DNA TGTGCCAGCAGCATAGCGTCGGGAGATACGCAGTATTTT.

In its sample, this clonotype was seen many times. The gene calls are TRBV20-1 and TRBJ2-1; 14 bases fit TRBD2. The germline V gene has CDR1 DFQATT and CDR2 SNEGSKA (reference sequence). CDR3 length: 17 residues. Trimming removed 6 bases from V and 4 bases from J; junction bases left unmatched: 11. CDR3 DNA: TGCAGTGCCGCGGAAGATTGGACTAGCGGGGGGTACAATGAGCAGTTCTTC. Protein sequence: CSAAEDWTSGGYNEQFF.

There are many counts of this clonotype. The genes are TRBV27 and TRBJ1-1; D remains ambiguous. With 4 bases removed from V and 0 bases from J, the gap between germline ends came to 12 bases. The CDR3 sequence is 15 residues long. Looked up from germline, CDR1 is MNHEY and CDR2 is SMNVEV (reference sequence). The CDR3: CASSSFPPMNTEAFF. The CDR3 nucleotides read TGTGCCAGCAGTTCGTTCCCCCCTATGAACACTGAAGCTTTCTTT.

This clonotype has at least ten counts. The chain combines TRBV5-1 with TRBJ2-3; the D gene is possibly TRBD1 (5 bases). Germline V CDR1 and CDR2: SGHRS, YFSETQ. CDR3 length equals 11 residues. Deletions cut 8 bases from V and 8 bases from J, with 12 bases between. The CDR3, as DNA: TGCGCCAGTTCGGCCCAGGGTACGCAGTATTTT. Protein: CASSAQGTQYF.